This passage covers 13 T cell receptor beta chains from one sample sequenced in a study of T-cell memory formation after mild COVID-19. TCRdb re-called the 5' RACE reads through MiXCR, storing one row per CDR3 protein. The repertoire holds just under 350,000 distinct CDR3 sequences, with 10% to 15% as singletons. The source material was PBMCs or a T cell subset sorted from them (not recorded which). These receptors came from a man aged 18-30 years who had mild COVID-19 (a few samples of this study predate the infection). Cell type and time point are not known.

This sequence joins TRBV28 and TRBJ2-4, with 9 positions matching TRBD1. With V trimmed by 6 bases and J by 4 bases, 13 bases remained unmatched. Germline CDR1 reads MDHEN; CDR2 reads SYDVKM. The CDR3 contains 17 residues. CDR3 loop: CASSDLAMTGGKNIQYF. In nucleotides, the CDR3 is TGTGCCAGCAGCGATTTGGCTATGACAGGGGGGAAAAACATTCAGTACTTC. The full variable domain, rest sourced from reference TRBV28 and TRBJ2-4, is DVKVTQSSRYLVKRTGEKVFLECVQDMDHENMFWYRQDPGLGLRLIYFSYDVKMKEKGDIPEGYSVSREKKERFSLILESASTNQTSMYLCASSDLAMTGGKNIQYFGAGTRLSVL.

The table lists this clonotype with a few counts. The V call is TRBV7-9, the J call TRBJ1-5; no definite D call. With 5 bases removed from V and 7 bases from J, the gap between germline ends came to 12 bases. This CDR3 contains 13 residues. CDR1 is SEHNR, CDR2 FQNEAQ, per germline (reference sequence). The DNA for the CDR3 is TGTGCCAGCAGCGGTGGTCCTATCCAGCCCCAGCATTTT. Its protein product is CASSGGPIQPQHF.

The gene calls are TRBV28 and TRBJ1-6; TRBD1 matches at 7 bases. CDR1 and CDR2 (germline): MDHEN, SYDVKM. Trimming took 11 bases from V and 0 from J; bases not matched to a gene: 7. This CDR3 has 15 residues. CDR3 sequence reads: CASRRDSSYNSPLHF. In DNA, the CDR3 is TGTGCCTCTCGAAGGGACAGCTCCTATAATTCACCCCTCCACTTT.

This clonotype was seen a handful of times. The chain carries TRBV7-9 and TRBJ2-7, with unresolved D. The V gene's germline CDR1 is SEHNR and CDR2 FQNEAQ (reference sequence). The CDR3 spans 14 residues. V was shortened by 5 bases and J by 5 bases, with 16 bases between the two germline ends. In DNA, the CDR3 is TGTGCCAGCAGCCCCCGGTGGAGCTACGACGAGCAGTACTTC. The encoded protein is CASSPRWSYDEQYF.

The chain links TRBV4-2 to TRBJ1-1; D unresolved. V shed 4 bases and J shed 5 bases, with 14 bases lying between them. The CDR3 length is 14 residues. Germline values: CDR1 LGHNA, CDR2 YNFKEQ. The CDR3 nucleotides are TGTGCCAGCAGCCTGCGGGAGGGAGAGACTGAAGCTTTCTTT. Its translation is CASSLREGETEAFF.

V gene TRBV4-3 combines with J gene TRBJ2-2; no clear D. This CDR3 comprises 14 residues. Looked up from germline, CDR1 is LGHNA and CDR2 is YSLEER. With 4 bases removed from V and 3 bases from J, the gap between germline ends came to 9 bases. This CDR3 reads CASSRRGHTGELFF. The CDR3 DNA reads TGCGCCAGCAGCCGACGCGGACACACCGGGGAGCTGTTTTTT.

In the case of this clonotype: One end of the junction varies from germline; a read error may be responsible. This chain joins TRBV3-1 and TRBJ1-5, with a tentative D call TRBD1 (5 bases). The CDR3 sequence is 15 residues long. Germline-derived CDR1 and CDR2 are LGHDT and YNNKEL (reference sequence). The CDR3 sequence: CASSPDGGSNPPQHF. The CDR3 DNA follows: TGTGCCAGCAGCCCAGATGGGGGAAGCAATCCGCCCCAGCATTTT.

This clonotype turned up a few times. This chain joins TRBV7-9 and TRBJ2-4; D unresolved. CDR3 length: 15 residues. Trimming cost V 4 bases and J 0 bases, with 10 bases left between them. The germline CDR1 and CDR2 sequences are SEHNR and FQNEAQ (reference sequence). CDR3 nucleotides: TGTGCCAGCAGCTCCCATGGGGAAGCCAAAAACATTCAGTACTTC. Its translation: CASSSHGEAKNIQYF.

This clonotype was counted only a few times. The CDR3 sequence is CASTGGTVNIQYF. CDR3 DNA sequence: TGTGCCAGTACCGGGGGGACAGTAAACATTCAGTACTTC. This chain links TRBV19 with TRBJ2-4, with D perhaps given as TRBD1 or TRBD2 (7 bases each). Trimming took 7 bases from V and 6 from J, leaving 13 bases between them. CDR1 is LNHDA and CDR2 is SQIVND in the germline V gene (reference sequence). This CDR3 region has 13 residues.

This rearrangement joins TRBV9 to TRBJ1-4; a weak D match, TRBD1 (6 bases). The germline gives CDR1 SGDLS, CDR2 YYNGEE. The V end lost 3 bases, the J end lost 5 bases, and 14 bases lay between the germline ends. The CDR3 spans 15 residues. The CDR3 reads CASSAPSDSNEKLFF. For the CDR3, the DNA is TGTGCCAGCAGCGCGCCGTCGGACAGCAATGAAAAACTGTTTTTT.

Ten or more counts support this clonotype. This sequence joins TRBV25-1 and TRBJ2-1; 10 nucleotides line up with TRBD1. With 6 bases clipped from V and 5 bases from J, the junction kept 7 bases outside the gene matches. CDR1 MGHDK and CDR2 SYGVNS come from the germline V gene. This CDR3 is 15 amino acids long. CDR3 sequence: CASRNYGTGDNEQFF. The CDR3 DNA reads as TGTGCCAGCAGGAATTATGGGACAGGGGACAATGAGCAGTTCTTC.

This clonotype occurred a few times. The chain has TRBV5-1 and TRBJ2-3; no firm D call. CDR3 length: 14 amino acids. Germline CDR1 and CDR2: SGHRS and YFSETQ. Trimming stripped 1 base from V and 1 base from J, with 7 bases between. Here the CDR3 DNA reads TGCGCCAGCAGCTTGCTCAGCGGCACAGATACGCAGTATTTT. It codes for CASSLLSGTDTQYF.

The V and J genes are TRBV20-1 and TRBJ1-6; D perhaps matches TRBD1 (6 bases). Germline CDR1 is DFQATT and CDR2 is SNEGSKA (reference sequence). The V end lost 7 bases, the J end lost 0 bases, and 16 bases lay between the germline ends. CDR3 length equals 16 residues. CDR3 protein: CSVTNQGGSYNSPLHF. DNA of the CDR3: TGCAGTGTTACCAATCAAGGGGGCTCCTATAATTCACCCCTCCACTTT.